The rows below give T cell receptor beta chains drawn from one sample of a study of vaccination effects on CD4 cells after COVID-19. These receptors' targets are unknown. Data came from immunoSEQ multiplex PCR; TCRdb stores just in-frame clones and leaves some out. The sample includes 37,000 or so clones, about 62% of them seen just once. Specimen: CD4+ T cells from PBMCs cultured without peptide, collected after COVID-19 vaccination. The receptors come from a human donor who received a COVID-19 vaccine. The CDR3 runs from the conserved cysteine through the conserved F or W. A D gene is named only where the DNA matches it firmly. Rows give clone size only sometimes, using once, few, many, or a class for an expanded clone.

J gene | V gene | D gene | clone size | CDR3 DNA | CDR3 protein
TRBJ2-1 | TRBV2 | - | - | TGTGCCAGCAGGAGTAGGGGCAGTAGCTCCTACAATGAGCAGTTCTTC | CASRSRGSSSYNEQFF
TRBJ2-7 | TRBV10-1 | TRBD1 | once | TGCGCCAGCAGCCCGGGACAGGGGCTTCGGGAGCAGTACTTC | CASSPGQGLREQYF
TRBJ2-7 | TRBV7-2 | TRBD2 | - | TGTGCCAGCAGCCTAAGCGGGGGGTTTTCCTACGAGCAGTACTTC | CASSLSGGFSYEQYF
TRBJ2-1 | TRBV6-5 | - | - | TGTGCCAGCAGAGCGGCGTTTAATGAGCAGTTCTTC | CASRAAFNEQFF
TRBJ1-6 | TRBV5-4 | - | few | TGTGCCAGCAGCTTGAGGGGAATTGGATCACCCCTCCACTTT | CASSLRGIGSPLHF
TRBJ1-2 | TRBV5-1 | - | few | TGCGCCAGCAGCTTAGACAGAAGACGGGGCTACACCTTC | CASSLDRRRGYTF
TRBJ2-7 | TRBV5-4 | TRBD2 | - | TGTGCCAGCAGTTTGGGGGGGACTAGCGGGACCTACGAGCAGTACTTC | CASSLGGTSGTYEQYF
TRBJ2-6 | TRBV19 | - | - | TGTGCCAGTAGCTATGACGGCTCTGGGGCCAACGTCCTGACTTTC | CASSYDGSGANVLTF
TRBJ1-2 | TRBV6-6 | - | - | TGTGCCAGCAATTTTGGGACATCTGACTATGGCTACACCTTC | CASNFGTSDYGYTF
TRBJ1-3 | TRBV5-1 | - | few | TGCGCCAGCAGCTTGCAAGGTAGCTCTGGAAACACCATATATTTT | CASSLQGSSGNTIYF
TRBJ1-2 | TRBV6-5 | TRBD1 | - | TGTGCCAGCAGCCAGTCCCGGGACAGGGGCTACACCTTC | CASSQSRDRGYTF
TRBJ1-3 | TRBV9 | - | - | TGTGCCAGCAGCGTAGGTGGGCTTTACGGAAACACCATATATTTT | CASSVGGLYGNTIYF
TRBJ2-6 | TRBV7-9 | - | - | TGTGCCAGCAGCCCCCCCCCGGCGGCAGACTACTCTGGGGCCAACGTCCTGACTTTC | CASSPPPAADYSGANVLTF
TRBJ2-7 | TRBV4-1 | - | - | TGCGCCAGCAGCCAAGATCACCAGAGGGGAACAGGGAGCTCCTACGAGCAGTACTTC | CASSQDHQRGTGSSYEQYF
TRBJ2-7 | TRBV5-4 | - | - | TGTGCCAGCAGCTGGGACTCCAGCTCCTACGAGCAGTACTTC | CASSWDSSSYEQYF
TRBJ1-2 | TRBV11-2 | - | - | TGTGCCAGCAGCCCTGGGGGGGGCGGCTACACCTTC | CASSPGGGGYTF
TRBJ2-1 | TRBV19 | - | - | TGTGCCAGTAATACCCTGACTGGGGAAAGCTCCTACAATGAGCAGTTCTTC | CASNTLTGESSYNEQFF
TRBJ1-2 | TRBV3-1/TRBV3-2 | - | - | TGTGCCAGCAGCCAAGGCCCAGAATATGGCTACACCTTC | CASSQGPEYGYTF
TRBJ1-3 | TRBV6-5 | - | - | TGTGCCAGCAGGCCCCCAGACTCTGGAAACACCATATATTTT | CASRPPDSGNTIYF
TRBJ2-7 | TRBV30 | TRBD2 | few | TGTGCCTGGTCGGGGACTAGTAAGGGCGAGCAGTACTTC | CAWSGTSKGEQYF
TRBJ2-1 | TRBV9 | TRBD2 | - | TGTGCCAGCAGCGTAGCCCAGCGGGGGGCGGGTGAGCAGTTCTTC | CASSVAQRGAGEQFF
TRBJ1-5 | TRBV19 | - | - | TGTGCCAGTAGTACCGGGGGGCGGGAGCCCCAGCATTTT | CASSTGGREPQHF
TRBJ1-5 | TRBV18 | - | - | TGTGCCAGCTCCCCGACAGTAGATCAGCCCCAGCATTTT | CASSPTVDQPQHF
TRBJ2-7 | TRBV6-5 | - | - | TGTGCCAGCAGAAAAACAGGGCTCGGCGAGCAGTACTTC | CASRKTGLGEQYF
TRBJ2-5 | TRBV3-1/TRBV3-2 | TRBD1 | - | TGTGCCAGCAGCCAAGATTGGGACAGCCAAGAGACCCAGTACTTC | CASSQDWDSQETQYF